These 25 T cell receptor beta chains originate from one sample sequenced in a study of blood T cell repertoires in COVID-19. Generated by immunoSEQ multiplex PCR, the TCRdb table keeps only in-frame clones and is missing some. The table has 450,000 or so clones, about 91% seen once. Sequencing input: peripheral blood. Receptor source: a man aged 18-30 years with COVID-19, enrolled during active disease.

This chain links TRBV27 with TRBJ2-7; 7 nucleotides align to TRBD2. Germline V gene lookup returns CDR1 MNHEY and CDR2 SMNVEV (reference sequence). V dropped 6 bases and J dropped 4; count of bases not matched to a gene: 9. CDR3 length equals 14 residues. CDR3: CASSLASGMYEQYF. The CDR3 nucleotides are TGTGCCAGCAGCCTGGCCAGCGGGATGTACGAGCAGTACTTC.

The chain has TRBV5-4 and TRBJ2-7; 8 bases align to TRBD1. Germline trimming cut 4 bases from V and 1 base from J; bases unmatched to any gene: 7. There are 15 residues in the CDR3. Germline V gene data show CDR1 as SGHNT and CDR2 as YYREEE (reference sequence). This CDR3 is CASSPGTGTSYEQYF. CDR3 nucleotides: TGTGCCAGCAGCCCCGGGACAGGAACTTCCTACGAGCAGTACTTC.

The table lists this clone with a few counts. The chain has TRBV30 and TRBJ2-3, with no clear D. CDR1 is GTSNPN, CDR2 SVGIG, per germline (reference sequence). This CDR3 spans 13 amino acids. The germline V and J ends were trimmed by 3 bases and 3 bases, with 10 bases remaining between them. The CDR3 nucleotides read TGTGCCTGGAGGCTCCCCGGGACAGATACGCAGTATTTT. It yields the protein CAWRLPGTDTQYF.

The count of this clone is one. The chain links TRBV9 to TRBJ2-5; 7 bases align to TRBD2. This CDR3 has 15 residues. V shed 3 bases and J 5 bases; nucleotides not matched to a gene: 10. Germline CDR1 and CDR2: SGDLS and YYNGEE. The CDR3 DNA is TGTGCCAGCAGCGGGGGGGGGACCGCCACCGAGACCCAGTACTTC. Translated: CASSGGGTATETQYF.

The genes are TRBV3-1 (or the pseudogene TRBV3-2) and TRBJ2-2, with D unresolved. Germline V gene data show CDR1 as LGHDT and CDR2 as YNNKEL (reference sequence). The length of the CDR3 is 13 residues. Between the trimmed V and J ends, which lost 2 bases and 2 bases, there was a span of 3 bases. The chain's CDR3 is CASSQSNTGELFF. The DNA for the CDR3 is TGTGCCAGCAGCCAATCTAACACCGGGGAGCTGTTTTTT.

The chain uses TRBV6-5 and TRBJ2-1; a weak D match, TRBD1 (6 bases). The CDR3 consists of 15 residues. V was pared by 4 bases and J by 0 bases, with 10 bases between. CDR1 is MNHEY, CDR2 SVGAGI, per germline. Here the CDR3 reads CASSFDRYSYNEQFF. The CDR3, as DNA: TGTGCCAGCAGTTTCGACAGGTACTCCTACAATGAGCAGTTCTTC.

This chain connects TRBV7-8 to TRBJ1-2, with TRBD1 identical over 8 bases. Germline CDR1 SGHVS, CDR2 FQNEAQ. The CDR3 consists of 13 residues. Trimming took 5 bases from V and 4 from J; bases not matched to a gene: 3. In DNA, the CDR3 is TGTGCCAGCAGCCCGGACAGGGCCTATGGCTACACCTTC. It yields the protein CASSPDRAYGYTF.

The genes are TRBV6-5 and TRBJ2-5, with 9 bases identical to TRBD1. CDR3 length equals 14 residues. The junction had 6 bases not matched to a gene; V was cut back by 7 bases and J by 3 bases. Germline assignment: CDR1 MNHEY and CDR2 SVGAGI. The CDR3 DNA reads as TGTGCCAGCATCTCCGGGACAGGGAAAGAGACCCAGTACTTC. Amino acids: CASISGTGKETQYF.

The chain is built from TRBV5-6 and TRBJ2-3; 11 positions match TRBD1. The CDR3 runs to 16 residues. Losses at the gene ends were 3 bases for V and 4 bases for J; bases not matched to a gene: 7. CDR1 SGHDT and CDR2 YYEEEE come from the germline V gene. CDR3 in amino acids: CASSYWTGGSADTQYF. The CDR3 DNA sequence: TGTGCCAGCAGCTACTGGACAGGGGGCAGCGCAGATACGCAGTATTTT.

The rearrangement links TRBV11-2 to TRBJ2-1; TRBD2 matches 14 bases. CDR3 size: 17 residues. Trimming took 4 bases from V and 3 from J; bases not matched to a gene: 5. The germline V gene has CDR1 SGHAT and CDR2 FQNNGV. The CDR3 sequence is CASSSGTSGRGYNEQFF. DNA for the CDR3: TGTGCCAGCAGCTCCGGGACTAGCGGGAGAGGCTACAATGAGCAGTTCTTC.

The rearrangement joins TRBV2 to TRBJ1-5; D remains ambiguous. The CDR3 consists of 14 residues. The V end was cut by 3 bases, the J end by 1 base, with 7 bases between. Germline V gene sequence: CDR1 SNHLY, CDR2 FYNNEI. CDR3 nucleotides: TGTGCCAGCAGTGATTCAGGAAGCAATCAGCCCCAGCATTTT. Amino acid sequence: CASSDSGSNQPQHF.

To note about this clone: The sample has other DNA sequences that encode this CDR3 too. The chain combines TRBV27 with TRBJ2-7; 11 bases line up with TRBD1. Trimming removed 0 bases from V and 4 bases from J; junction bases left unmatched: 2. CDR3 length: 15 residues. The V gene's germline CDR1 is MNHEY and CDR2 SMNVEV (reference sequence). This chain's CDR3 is CASSLSGQGAYEQYF. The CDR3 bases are TGTGCCAGCAGTTTATCCGGACAGGGGGCGTACGAGCAGTACTTC.

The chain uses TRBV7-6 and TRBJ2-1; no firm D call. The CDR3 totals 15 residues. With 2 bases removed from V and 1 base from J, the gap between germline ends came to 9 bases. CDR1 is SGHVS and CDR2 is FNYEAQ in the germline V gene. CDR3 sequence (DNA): TGTGCCAGCAGCTTAATTGCGGCTTCCTACAATGAGCAGTTCTTC. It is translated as CASSLIAASYNEQFF. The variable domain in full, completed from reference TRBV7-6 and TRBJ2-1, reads GAGVSQSPRYKVTKRGQDVALRCDPISGHVSLYWYRQALGQGPEFLTYFNYEAQQDKSGLPNDRFSAERPEGSISTLTIQRTEQRDSAMYRCASSLIAASYNEQFFGPGTRLTVL.

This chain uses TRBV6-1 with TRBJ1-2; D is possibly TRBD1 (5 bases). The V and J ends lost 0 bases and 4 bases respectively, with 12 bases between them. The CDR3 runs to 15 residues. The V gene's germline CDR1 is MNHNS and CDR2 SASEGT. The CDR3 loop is CASSEALRAAYGYTF. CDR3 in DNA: TGTGCCAGCAGTGAAGCGCTCAGGGCCGCCTATGGCTACACCTTC.

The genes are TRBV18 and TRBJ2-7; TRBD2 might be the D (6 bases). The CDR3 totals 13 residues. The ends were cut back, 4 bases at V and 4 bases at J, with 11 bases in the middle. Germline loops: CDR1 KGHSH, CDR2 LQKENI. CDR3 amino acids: CASSLGEAYEQYF. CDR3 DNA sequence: TGTGCCAGCTCACTAGGGGAGGCGTACGAGCAGTACTTC.

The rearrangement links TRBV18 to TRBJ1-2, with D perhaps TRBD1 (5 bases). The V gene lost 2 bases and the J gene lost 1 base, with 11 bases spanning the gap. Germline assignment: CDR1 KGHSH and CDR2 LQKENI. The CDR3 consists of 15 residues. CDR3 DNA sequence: TGTGCCAGCTCACCAGGGGCAGATATTAACTATGGCTACACCTTC. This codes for CASSPGADINYGYTF. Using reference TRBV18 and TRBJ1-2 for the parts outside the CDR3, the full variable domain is NAGVMQNPRHLVRRRGQEARLRCSPMKGHSHVYWYRQLPEEGLKFMVYLQKENIIDESGMPKERFSAEFPKEGPSILRIQQVVRGDSAAYFCASSPGADINYGYTFGSGTRLTVV.

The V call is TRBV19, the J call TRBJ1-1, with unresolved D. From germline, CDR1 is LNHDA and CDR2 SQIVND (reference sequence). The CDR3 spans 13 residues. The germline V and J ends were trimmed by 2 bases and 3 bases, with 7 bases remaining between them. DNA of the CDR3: TGTGCCAGTAGTATACGAGCCTACACTGAAGCTTTCTTT. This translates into CASSIRAYTEAFF.

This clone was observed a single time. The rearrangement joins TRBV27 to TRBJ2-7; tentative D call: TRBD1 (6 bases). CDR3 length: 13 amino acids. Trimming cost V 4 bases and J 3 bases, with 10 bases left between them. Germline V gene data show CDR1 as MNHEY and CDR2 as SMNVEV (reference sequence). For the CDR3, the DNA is TGTGCCAGCAGTTGGGGACAAGACTACGAGCAGTACTTC. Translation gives CASSWGQDYEQYF.

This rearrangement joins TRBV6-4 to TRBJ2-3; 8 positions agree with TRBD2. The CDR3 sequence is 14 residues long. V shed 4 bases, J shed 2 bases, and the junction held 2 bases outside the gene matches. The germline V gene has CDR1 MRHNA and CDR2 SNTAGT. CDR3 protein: CASSAGLATDTQYF. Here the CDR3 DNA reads TGTGCCAGCAGTGCCGGACTAGCCACAGATACGCAGTATTTT.

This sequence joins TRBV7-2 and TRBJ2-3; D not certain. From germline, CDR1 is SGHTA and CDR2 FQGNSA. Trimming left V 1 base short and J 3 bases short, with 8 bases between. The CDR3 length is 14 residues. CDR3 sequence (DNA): TGTGCCAGCAGCTTAGGATACAAAACAGATACGCAGTATTTT. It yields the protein CASSLGYKTDTQYF. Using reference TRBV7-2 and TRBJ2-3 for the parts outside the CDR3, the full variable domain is GAGVSQSPSNKVTEKGKDVELRCDPISGHTALYWYRQSLGQGLEFLIYFQGNSAPDKSGLPSDRFSAERTGGSVSTLTIQRTQQEDSAVYLCASSLGYKTDTQYFGPGTRLTVL.

The CDR3, as DNA: TGTGCCAGTGAACTAGGGAATTCACCCCTCCACTTT. Protein sequence: CASELGNSPLHF. The chain recombines TRBV19 with TRBJ1-6, with D uncertain. From germline, CDR1 is LNHDA and CDR2 SQIVND (reference sequence). The germline V and J ends were trimmed by 8 bases and 7 bases, with 9 bases remaining between them. The CDR3 has 12 residues.

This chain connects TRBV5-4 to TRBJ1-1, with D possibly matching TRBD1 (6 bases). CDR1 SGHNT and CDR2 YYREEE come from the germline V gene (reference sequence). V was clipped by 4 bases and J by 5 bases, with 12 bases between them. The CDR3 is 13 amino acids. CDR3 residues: CASSGAGTTEAFF. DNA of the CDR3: TGTGCCAGCAGCGGGGCCGGGACAACTGAAGCTTTCTTT.

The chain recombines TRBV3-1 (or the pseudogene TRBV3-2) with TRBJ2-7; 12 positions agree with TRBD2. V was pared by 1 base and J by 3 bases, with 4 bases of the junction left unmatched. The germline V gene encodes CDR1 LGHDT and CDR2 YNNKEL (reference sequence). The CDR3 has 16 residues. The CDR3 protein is CASSQALLAGGYEQYF. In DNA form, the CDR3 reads TGTGCCAGCAGCCAAGCGCTACTAGCGGGAGGCTACGAGCAGTACTTC.

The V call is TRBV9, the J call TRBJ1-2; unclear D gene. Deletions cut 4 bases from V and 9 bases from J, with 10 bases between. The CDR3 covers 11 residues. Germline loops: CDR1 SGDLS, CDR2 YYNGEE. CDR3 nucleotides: TGTGCCAGCAGCATGGGCGATCGCTACACCTTC. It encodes CASSMGDRYTF. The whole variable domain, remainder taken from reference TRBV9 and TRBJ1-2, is DSGVTQTPKHLITATGQRVTLRCSPRSGDLSVYWYQQSLDQGLQFLIQYYNGEERAKGNILERFSAQQFPDLHSELNLSSLELGDSALYFCASSMGDRYTFGSGTRLTVV.

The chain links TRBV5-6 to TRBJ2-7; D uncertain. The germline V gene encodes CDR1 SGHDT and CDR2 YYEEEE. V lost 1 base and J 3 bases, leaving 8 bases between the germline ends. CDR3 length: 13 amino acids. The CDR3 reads CASSLRVNYEQYF. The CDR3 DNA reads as TGTGCCAGCAGCTTGCGAGTCAACTACGAGCAGTACTTC.